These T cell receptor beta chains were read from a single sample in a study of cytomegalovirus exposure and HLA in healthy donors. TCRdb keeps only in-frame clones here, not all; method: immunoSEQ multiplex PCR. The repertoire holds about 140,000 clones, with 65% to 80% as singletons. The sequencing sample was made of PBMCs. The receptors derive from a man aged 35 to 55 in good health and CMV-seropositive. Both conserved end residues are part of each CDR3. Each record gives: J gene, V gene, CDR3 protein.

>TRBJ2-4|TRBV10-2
CASRTSGGSNIQYF
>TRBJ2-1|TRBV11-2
CASSLDRGWASGSDEQFF
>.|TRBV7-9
CASSFGRESYEQYF
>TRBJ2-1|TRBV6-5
CASRSSGSSYNEQFF
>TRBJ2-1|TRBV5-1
CASSSLGLAGHNEQFF
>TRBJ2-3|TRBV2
CASSEGPRGMSTDTQYF
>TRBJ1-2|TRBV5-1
CASSLAGQRITNYGYTF
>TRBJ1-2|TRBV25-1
CASTGIYGYTF
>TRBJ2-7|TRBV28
CASSSFPGHIQYF
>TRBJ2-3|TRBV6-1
CASSESLDSDTQYF
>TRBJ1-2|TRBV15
CATSIGQGASGYTF
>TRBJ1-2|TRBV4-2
CASSQAYRGANYGYTF
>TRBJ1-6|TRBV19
CASSTTGTGTIRPLHF
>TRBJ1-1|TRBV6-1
CASSEARRVTEAFF
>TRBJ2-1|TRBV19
CASSIRGLAGGPSSYNEQFF
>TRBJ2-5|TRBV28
CASRPLNRDQETQYF
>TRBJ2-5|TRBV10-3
CAISESKGLGDGTQYF
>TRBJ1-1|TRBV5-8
CASSFTSGAPTEAFF
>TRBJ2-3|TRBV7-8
CASSSQLAGVDTQYF